This T cell receptor (beta chain) comes out of a study of CD4 T cells in relation to SARS-CoV-2 and coronaviruses. This clone was counted only a few times. What it binds is not known. The unexposed donors gave CD4+ T cells in 2011-2018, prior to COVID-19. CD4+ T cells were isolated from the cells after 10 days of culture. Assay used: immunoSEQ multiplex PCR; TCRdb lists only in-frame clones, some missing. The table lists about 18,000 clones, approximately 77% of them singletons. Specimen: CD4+ T cells from PBMCs, cultured in vitro. The source of this sequence is a human donor in good health.

CDR3 residues: CASVAQGSGNTIYF. In DNA form, the CDR3 reads TGTGCCAGCGTCGCCCAGGGCTCTGGAAACACCATATATTTT. The chain combines TRBV5-6 with TRBJ1-3; possibly TRBD1 for D (5 bases). Germline-derived CDR1 and CDR2 are SGHDT and YYEEEE. V was shortened by 7 bases and J by 0 bases, with 11 bases between the two germline ends. The CDR3 is 14 amino acids.